This TCR beta chain appears in the sequencing data of a study of T-cell memory formation after mild COVID-19. About the study: TCR clusters were largely donor specific.

This clonotype occurred a few times. TCRdb independently ran MiXCR on the 5' RACE reads; one entry per CDR3 protein. This sample has about 400,000 distinct CDR3 sequences, with over 15% found just once. After removal of 5 bases from V and 1 base from J, the junction contained 9 bases not matched to a gene. Germline CDR1 and CDR2: MNHNY and SVGAGI (reference sequence). CDR3 length equals 17 residues. The clonotype comes from a man aged 18-30 years who had mild COVID-19 (a few samples of this study predate the infection). Cell type and time point are not known. The sequenced sample was PBMCs or a T cell subset sorted from them (not recorded which). This chain uses TRBV6-6 with TRBJ2-2; 8 bases map to TRBD2. DNA of the CDR3: TGTGCCAGCAGTCGAACACTAGCGGAGCGGAACACCGGGGAGCTGTTTTTT. Its translation is CASSRTLAERNTGELFF.